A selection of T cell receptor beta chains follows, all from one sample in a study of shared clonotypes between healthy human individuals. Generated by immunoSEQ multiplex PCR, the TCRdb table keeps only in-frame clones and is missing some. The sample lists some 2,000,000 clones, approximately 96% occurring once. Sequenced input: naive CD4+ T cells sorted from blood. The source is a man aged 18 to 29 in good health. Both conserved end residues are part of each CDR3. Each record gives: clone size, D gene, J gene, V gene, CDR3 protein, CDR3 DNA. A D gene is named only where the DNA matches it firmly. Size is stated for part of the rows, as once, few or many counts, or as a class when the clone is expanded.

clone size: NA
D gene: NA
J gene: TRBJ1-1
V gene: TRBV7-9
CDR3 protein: CASSSPGNTEAFF
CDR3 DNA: TGTGCCAGCAGCTCCCCGGGGAACACTGAAGCTTTCTTT

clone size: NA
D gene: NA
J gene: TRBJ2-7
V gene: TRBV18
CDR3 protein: CASSPGSGYEQYF
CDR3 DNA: TGTGCCAGCTCACCAGGTTCAGGTTACGAGCAGTACTTC

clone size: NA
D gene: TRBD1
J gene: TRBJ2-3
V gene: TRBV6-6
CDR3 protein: CASSNRGQSTDTQYF
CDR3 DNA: TGTGCCAGCAGCAACAGGGGGCAGAGCACAGATACGCAGTATTTT

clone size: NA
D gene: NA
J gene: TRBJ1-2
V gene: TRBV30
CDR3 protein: CAWSVQQSGYTF
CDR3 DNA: TGTGCCTGGAGTGTCCAACAGAGCGGCTACACCTTC

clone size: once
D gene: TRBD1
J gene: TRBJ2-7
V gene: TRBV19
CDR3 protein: CASSDRENEQYF
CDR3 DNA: TGTGCCAGTAGCGACAGGGAGAACGAGCAGTACTTC

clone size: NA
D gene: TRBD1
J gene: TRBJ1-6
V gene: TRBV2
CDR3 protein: CASSESRQGSPLHF
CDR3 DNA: TGTGCCAGCAGTGAAAGTAGACAGGGTTCACCCCTCCACTTT

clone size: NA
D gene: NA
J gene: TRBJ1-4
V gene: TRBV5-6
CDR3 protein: CASSPAGEKLFF
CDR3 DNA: TGTGCCAGCAGCCCGGCCGGGGAAAAACTGTTTTTT

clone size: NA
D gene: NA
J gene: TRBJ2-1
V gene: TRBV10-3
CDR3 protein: CAISEKPAVDSEQFF
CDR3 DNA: TGTGCCATCAGTGAGAAGCCCGCCGTCGATTCTGAGCAGTTCTTC

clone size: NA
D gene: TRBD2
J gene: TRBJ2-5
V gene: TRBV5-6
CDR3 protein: CASSVGLAGGQETQYF
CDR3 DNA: TGTGCCAGCAGCGTCGGACTAGCGGGCGGCCAAGAGACCCAGTACTTC

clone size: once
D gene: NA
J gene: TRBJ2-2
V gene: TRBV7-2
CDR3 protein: CASSTLVMDTGELFF
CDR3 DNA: TGTGCCAGCAGCACCTTAGTTATGGACACCGGGGAGCTGTTTTTT

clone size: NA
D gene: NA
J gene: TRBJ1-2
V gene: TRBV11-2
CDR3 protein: CASSSGYYGYTF
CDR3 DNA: TGTGCCAGCAGCTCAGGGTACTATGGCTACACCTTC

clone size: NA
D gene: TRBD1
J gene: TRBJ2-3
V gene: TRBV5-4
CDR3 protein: CASSLRGSDTQYF
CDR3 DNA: TGTGCCAGCAGCCTCAGGGGGTCAGATACGCAGTATTTT

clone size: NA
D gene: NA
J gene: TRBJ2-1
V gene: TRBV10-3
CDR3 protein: CAISEYGGEQFF
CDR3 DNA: TGTGCCATCAGTGAGTACGGGGGTGAGCAGTTCTTC

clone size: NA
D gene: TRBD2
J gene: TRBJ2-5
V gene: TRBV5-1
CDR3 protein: CASSPGGTQETQYF
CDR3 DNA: TGCGCCAGCAGCCCGGGGGGGACACAAGAGACCCAGTACTTC

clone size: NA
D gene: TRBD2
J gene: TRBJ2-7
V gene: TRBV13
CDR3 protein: CASAGGGSDEQYF
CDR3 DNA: TGTGCCTCAGCGGGGGGCGGTTCCGACGAGCAGTACTTC

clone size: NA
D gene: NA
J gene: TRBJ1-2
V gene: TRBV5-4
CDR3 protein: CATTGGRIFAYGYTF
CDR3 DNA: TGTGCCACCACGGGGGGGCGCATCTTTGCATATGGCTACACCTTC

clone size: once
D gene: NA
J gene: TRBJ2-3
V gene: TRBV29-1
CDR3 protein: CSVDPWSTDTQYF
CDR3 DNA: TGCAGCGTTGATCCCTGGAGCACAGATACGCAGTATTTT

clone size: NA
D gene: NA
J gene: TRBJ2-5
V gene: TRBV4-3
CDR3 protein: CASSQDYRAEETQYF
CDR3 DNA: TGCGCCAGCAGCCAGGACTACAGGGCAGAAGAGACCCAGTACTTC

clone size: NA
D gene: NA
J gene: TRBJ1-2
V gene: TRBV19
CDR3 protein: CASATLGHYGYTF
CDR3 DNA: TGTGCCAGTGCTACTCTGGGCCACTATGGCTACACCTTC

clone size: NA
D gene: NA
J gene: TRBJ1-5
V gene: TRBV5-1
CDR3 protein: CASSLDSTFDQPQHF
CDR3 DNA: TGCGCCAGCAGTTTGGACAGTACCTTCGACCAGCCCCAGCATTTT

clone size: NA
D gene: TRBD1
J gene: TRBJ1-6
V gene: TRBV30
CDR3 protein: CAWSPGGSYNSPLHF
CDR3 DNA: TGTGCCTGGAGTCCAGGGGGCTCCTATAATTCACCCCTCCACTTT

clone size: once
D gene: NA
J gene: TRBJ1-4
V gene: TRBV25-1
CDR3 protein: CASSYPGAREKLFF
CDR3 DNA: TGTGCCAGCAGTTATCCCGGGGCTCGTGAAAAACTGTTTTTT

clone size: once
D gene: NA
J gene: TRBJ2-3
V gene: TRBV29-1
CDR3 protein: CSVTSPDTQYF
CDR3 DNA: TGCAGCGTGACTAGTCCAGATACGCAGTATTTT

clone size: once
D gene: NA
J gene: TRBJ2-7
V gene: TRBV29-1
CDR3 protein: CSVEREYEQYF
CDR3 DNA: TGCAGCGTTGAAAGGGAATACGAGCAGTACTTC

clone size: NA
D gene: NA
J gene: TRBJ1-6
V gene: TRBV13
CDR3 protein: CASSLVQPGNSPLHF
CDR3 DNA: TGTGCCAGCAGCTTAGTCCAGCCGGGTAATTCACCCCTCCACTTT

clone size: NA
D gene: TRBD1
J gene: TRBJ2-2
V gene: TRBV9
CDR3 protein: CASSAETDRAIGELFF
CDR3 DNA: TGTGCCAGCAGCGCAGAGACCGACAGGGCTATCGGGGAGCTGTTTTTT

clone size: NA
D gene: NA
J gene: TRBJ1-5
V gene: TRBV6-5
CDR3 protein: CASSPRGGNQPQHF
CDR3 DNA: TGTGCCAGCAGCCCTCGGGGGGGGAATCAGCCCCAGCATTTT

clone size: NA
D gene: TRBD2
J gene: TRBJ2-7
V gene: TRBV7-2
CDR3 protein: CATDGTSGRYEQYF
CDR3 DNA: TGTGCCACCGACGGGACTAGCGGGAGATACGAGCAGTACTTC

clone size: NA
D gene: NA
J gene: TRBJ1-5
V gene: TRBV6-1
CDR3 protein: CASRPGTSNQPQHF
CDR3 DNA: TGTGCCAGCAGACCCGGGACAAGCAATCAGCCCCAGCATTTT

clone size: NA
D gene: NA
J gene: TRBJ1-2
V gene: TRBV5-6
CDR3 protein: CASSSTFGHYGYTF
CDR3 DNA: TGTGCCAGCAGCAGTACCTTCGGGCATTATGGCTACACCTTC

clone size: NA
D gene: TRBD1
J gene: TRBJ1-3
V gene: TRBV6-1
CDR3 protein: CASSERRTGPSSGNTIYF
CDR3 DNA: TGTGCCAGCAGTGAAAGGAGGACAGGGCCTAGCTCTGGAAACACCATATATTTT

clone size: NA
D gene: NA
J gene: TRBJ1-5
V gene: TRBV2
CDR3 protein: CASKKEGDSNQPQHF
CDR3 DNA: TGTGCCAGCAAGAAGGAGGGGGATAGCAATCAGCCCCAGCATTTT

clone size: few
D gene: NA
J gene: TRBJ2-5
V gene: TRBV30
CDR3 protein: CAWGSAQETQYF
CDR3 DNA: TGTGCCTGGGGGAGTGCACAAGAGACCCAGTACTTC

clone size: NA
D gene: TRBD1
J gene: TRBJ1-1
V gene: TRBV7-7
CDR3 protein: CASSSAAPEGTEIRDWVSEAFF
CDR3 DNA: TGTGCTAGCAGCTCGGCAGCGCCCGAAGGGACAGAAATCCGCGATTGGGTCTCTGAAGCTTTCTTT

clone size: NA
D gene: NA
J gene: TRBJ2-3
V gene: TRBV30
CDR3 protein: CAWTSVPTDTQYF
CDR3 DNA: TGTGCCTGGACTAGCGTTCCCACAGATACGCAGTATTTT

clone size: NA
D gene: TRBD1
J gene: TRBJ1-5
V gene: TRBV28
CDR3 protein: CASISETGGNQPQHF
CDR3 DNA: TGTGCCAGCATTTCGGAGACAGGGGGCAATCAGCCCCAGCATTTT

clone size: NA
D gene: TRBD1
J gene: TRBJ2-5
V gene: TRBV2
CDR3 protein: CASSAQGGETQYF
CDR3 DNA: TGTGCCAGCAGTGCACAGGGGGGAGAGACCCAGTACTTC